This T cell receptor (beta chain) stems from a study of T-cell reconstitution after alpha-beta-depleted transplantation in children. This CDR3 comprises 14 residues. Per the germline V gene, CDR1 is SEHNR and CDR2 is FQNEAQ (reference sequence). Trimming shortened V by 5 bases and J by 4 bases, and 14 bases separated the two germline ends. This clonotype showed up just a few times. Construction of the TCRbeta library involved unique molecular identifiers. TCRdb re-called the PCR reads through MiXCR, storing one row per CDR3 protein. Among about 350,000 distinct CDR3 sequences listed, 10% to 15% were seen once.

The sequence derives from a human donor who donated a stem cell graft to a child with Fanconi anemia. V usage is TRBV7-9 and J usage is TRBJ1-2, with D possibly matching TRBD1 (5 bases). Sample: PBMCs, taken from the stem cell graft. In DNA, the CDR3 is TGTGCCAGCAGCGACCGGGACCTATTCTATGGCTACACCTTC. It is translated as CASSDRDLFYGYTF.